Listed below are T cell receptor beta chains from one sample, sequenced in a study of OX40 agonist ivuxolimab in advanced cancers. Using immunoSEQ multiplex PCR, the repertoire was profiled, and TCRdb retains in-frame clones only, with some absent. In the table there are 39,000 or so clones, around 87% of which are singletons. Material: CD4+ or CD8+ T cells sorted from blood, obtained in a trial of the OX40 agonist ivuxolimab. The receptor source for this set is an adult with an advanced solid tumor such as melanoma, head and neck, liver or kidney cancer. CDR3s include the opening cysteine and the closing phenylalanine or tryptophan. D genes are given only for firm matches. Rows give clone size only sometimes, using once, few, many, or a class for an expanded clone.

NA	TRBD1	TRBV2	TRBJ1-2	TGTGCCAGCAGTCTCCCCGGGACAGGGTTGGGGGGCTACACCTTC	CASSLPGTGLGGYTF
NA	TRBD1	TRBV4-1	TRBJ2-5	TGCGCCAGCAGCCTCCGTAGACAGGGGGGGGGAGAGACCCAGTACTTC	CASSLRRQGGGETQYF
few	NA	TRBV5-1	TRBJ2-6	TGCGCCAGCTTTGCCGGTTCACAAAGTCGGGCCAACGTCCTGACTTTC	CASFAGSQSRANVLTF
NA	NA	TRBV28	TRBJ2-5	TGTGCCAGCAGTTTCCCAGGAACCCAAGAGACCCAGTACTTC	CASSFPGTQETQYF
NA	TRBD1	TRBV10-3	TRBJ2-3	TGTGCCATCAGTGGACAGGGGATTTTATCGGATACGCAGTATTTT	CAISGQGILSDTQYF
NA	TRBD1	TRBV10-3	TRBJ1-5	TGTGCCATCAGACAGGGGAACGATCAGCCCCAGCATTTT	CAIRQGNDQPQHF
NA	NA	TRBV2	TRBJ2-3	TGTGCCAGCGGCAGACAGGCTCGCACAGATACGCAGTATTTT	CASGRQARTDTQYF
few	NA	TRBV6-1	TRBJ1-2	TGTGCCAGCAACCGAGGGGGGGTAGGTGATGGCTACACCTTC	CASNRGGVGDGYTF
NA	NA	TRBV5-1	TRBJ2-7	TGCGCCAGCAGCTCGACCAGCGGCGCGGGTTACGAGCAGTACTTC	CASSSTSGAGYEQYF
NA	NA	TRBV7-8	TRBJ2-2	TGTGCCAGCAGCCCGCAGGGAAACACCGGGGAGCTGTTTTTT	CASSPQGNTGELFF
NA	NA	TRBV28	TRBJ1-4	TGTGCCAGCAGTCTGTCGCCGGGCGGTGAAAAACTGTTTTTT	CASSLSPGGEKLFF
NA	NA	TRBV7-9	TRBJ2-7	TGTGCCAGCAGCTCACCAACTAGAACGGACTACGAGCAGTACTTC	CASSSPTRTDYEQYF
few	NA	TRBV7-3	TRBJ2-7	TGTGCCAGCAGGAGAGACCAGTTTTACGAGCAGTACTTC	CASRRDQFYEQYF
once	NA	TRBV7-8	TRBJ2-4	TGTGCCAGCAGCTTGTCGGTCGGGGCCCAAGCCAAAAACATTCAGTACTTC	CASSLSVGAQAKNIQYF
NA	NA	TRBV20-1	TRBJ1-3	TGCAGTGCTAGAGTTGGAAACACCATATATTTT	CSARVGNTIYF
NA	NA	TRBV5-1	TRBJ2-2	TGCGCCAGCAGCTTCTTTGGGGGGATCGGGGAGCTGTTTTTT	CASSFFGGIGELFF
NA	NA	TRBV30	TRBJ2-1	TGTGCCTGGAATAGACCCCCCTACAATGAGCAGTTCTTC	CAWNRPPYNEQFF
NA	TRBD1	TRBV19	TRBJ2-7	TGTGCCAGTAGGCCTCGGGACAGAACCTACGAGCAGTACTTC	CASRPRDRTYEQYF
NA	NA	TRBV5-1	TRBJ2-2	TGCGCCAGCAGCTTGGATGGTAACACGAACACCGGGGAGCTGTTTTTT	CASSLDGNTNTGELFF
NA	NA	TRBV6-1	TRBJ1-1	TGTGCCAGCACATGGGGGCCTAGCAACACTGAAGCTTTCTTT	CASTWGPSNTEAFF
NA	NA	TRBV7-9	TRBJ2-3	TGTGCCAGCAGCTTAGCTCAAGCGAATACGCAGTATTTT	CASSLAQANTQYF
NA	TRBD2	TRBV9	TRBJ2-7	TGTGCCAGCAGCGCAACTAGCGGGGGGAGCGAGCAGTACTTC	CASSATSGGSEQYF
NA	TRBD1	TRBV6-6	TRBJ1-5	TGTGCCAGCAGTTACTCGGGACAGCTAAATCAGCCCCAGCATTTT	CASSYSGQLNQPQHF
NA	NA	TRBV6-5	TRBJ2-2	TGTGCCAGCAGTTACTCCCCCGCGGACACCGGGGAGCTGTTTTTT	CASSYSPADTGELFF
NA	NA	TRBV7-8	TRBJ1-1	TGTGCCAGCAGCTTAGACAGTAGGAACACTGAAGCTTTCTTT	CASSLDSRNTEAFF
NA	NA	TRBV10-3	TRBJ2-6	TGTGCCATCAGTGAGTCGAGCTCTGGGGCCAACGTCCTGACTTTC	CAISESSSGANVLTF
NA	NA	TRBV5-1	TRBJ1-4	TGCGCCAGCAGCTTGGGGGGTGCGACTAATGAAAAACTGTTTTTT	CASSLGGATNEKLFF
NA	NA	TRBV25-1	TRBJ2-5	TGTGCCAGCAATATTCTGGAGGAGACCCAGTACTTC	CASNILEETQYF
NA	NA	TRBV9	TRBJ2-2	TGTGCCAGCAGTAAACCGGGACAACCCCGGCACACCGGGGAGCTGTTTTTT	CASSKPGQPRHTGELFF
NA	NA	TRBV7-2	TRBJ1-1	TGTGCCAGCAGCCCCGTTCGGGGGTTCGCTGAAGCTTTCTTT	CASSPVRGFAEAFF
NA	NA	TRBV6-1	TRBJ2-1	TGTGCCAGCAGTGAAGGGGGGGTTCGTCGCAATGAGCAGTTCTTC	CASSEGGVRRNEQFF